This TCR beta chain was identified in a study of blood T cell repertoires in COVID-19. Sequenced by immunoSEQ multiplex PCR; TCRdb stores in-frame clones only, minus some. The sample has some 240,000 clones; around four fifths are singletons. Between the trimmed V and J ends, which lost 9 bases and 1 base, there was a span of 8 bases. The CDR3 contains 12 residues. Germline V gives CDR1 LNHDA, CDR2 SQIVND (reference sequence). This sequence joins TRBV19 and TRBJ2-3, with no clear D. The receptor was derived from a man aged 30 to 39 with acute COVID-19. Sequenced sample: PBMCs or T cells enriched from blood (not recorded which). The CDR3 loop is CASRVGTDTQYF. In DNA, the CDR3 is TGTGCCAGCCGGGTGGGCACAGATACGCAGTATTTT.